A single sample is the source of the 22 T cell receptor beta chains below, sequenced in a study of T-cell reconstitution after alpha-beta-depleted transplantation in children. The TCRbeta library was prepared with unique molecular identifiers. Using its own MiXCR run on the PCR reads, TCRdb lists one record per CDR3 protein. The table records around 600,000 distinct CDR3 sequences, 16% of them present only once. Specimen: PBMCs from the stem cell graft donor, collected from the stem cell graft. The receptor set was obtained from a human donor who donated a stem cell graft to a child with acute myeloid leukemia.

This clonotype was detected ten times or more. This sequence joins TRBV7-2 and TRBJ1-4; D is undetermined. There are 13 residues in the CDR3. The V end lost 3 bases, the J end lost 5 bases, and 7 bases lay between the germline ends. In germline, CDR1 is SGHTA, CDR2 FQGNSA. As DNA, the CDR3 is TGTGCCAGCAGCTTCCCAGGAAATGAAAAACTGTTTTTT. Translated: CASSFPGNEKLFF. Combining the CDR3 with reference TRBV7-2 and TRBJ1-4 gives the whole variable domain GAGVSQSPSNKVTEKGKDVELRCDPISGHTALYWYRQSLGQGLEFLIYFQGNSAPDKSGLPSDRFSAERTGGSVSTLTIQRTQQEDSAVYLCASSFPGNEKLFFGSGTQLSVL.

This clonotype was observed a few times. The rearrangement uses TRBV5-1 and TRBJ2-7, with TRBD1 matching over 9 bases. Losses at the gene ends were 4 bases for V and 3 bases for J; bases not matched to a gene: 8. The CDR3 has 15 amino acids. Germline V gene sequence: CDR1 SGHRS, CDR2 YFSETQ. CDR3 sequence reads: CASSVYRGPGYEQYF. CDR3 DNA sequence: TGCGCCAGCAGCGTTTACAGGGGGCCTGGCTACGAGCAGTACTTC. The complete variable domain, with remaining parts taken from reference TRBV5-1 and TRBJ2-7, reads KAGVTQTPRYLIKTRGQQVTLSCSPISGHRSVSWYQQTPGQGLQFLFEYFSETQRNKGNFPGRFSGRQFSNSRSEMNVSTLELGDSALYLCASSVYRGPGYEQYFGPGTRLTVT.

This clonotype was seen only once. The V gene is TRBV9, the J gene TRBJ2-1, with a tentative D call TRBD1 (6 bases). V was trimmed by 4 bases and J by 5 bases, leaving 16 bases between them. This CDR3 has 15 residues. Germline values: CDR1 SGDLS, CDR2 YYNGEE. For the CDR3, the DNA is TGTGCCAGCAGCATGCCGGGACAACCAAACAATGAGCAGTTCTTC. It encodes CASSMPGQPNNEQFF.

This clonotype was counted between two and nine times. The CDR3 reads CSAWQETQYF. In DNA, the CDR3 is TGCAGTGCGTGGCAAGAGACCCAGTACTTC. The V call is TRBV20-1, the J call TRBJ2-5; D call uncertain. Trimming cost V 6 bases and J 2 bases, with 4 bases left between them. From germline, CDR1 is DFQATT and CDR2 SNEGSKA (reference sequence). The CDR3 runs to 10 residues.

This clonotype was observed a few times. This sequence joins TRBV5-5 and TRBJ2-1, with D uncertain. From germline, CDR1 is SGHKS and CDR2 YYEKEE (reference sequence). V was trimmed by 4 bases and J by 4 bases, leaving 12 bases between them. The CDR3 covers 14 residues. CDR3 nucleotide sequence: TGTGCCAGCAGCCTATACAGTTATTACAATGAGCAGTTCTTC. Its protein product is CASSLYSYYNEQFF.

A remark on this clonotype: A much larger clone differs by one base, so this may be a read error. No conserved phenylalanine or tryptophan is present at the end of the CDR3, so a read error is the likely explanation. The chain couples TRBV20-1 to TRBJ2-7; TRBD2 matches at 13 bases. V lost 6 bases to trimming and J lost 2 bases; unmatched junction nucleotides: 1. Germline CDR1 reads DFQATT; CDR2 reads SNEGSKA (reference sequence). The CDR3 has 13 residues. CDR3 in amino acids: CSATSGGAYEQYL. Here the CDR3 DNA reads TGCAGTGCAACTAGCGGGGGGGCCTACGAGCAGTACCTC.

The CDR3 nucleotides are TGTGCCAGCAGTAAGGGGAGGGGACGCCCCTACGAGCAGTACGTC. Translating it yields CASSKGRGRPYEQYV. The rearrangement links TRBV6-2 or TRBV6-3 to TRBJ2-7; 7 bases are a match to TRBD2. V lost 5 bases to trimming and J lost 2 bases; unmatched junction nucleotides: 9. Looked up from germline, CDR1 is MNHEY and CDR2 is SVGEGT. The length of the CDR3 is 15 residues.

At least ten counts were recorded for this clonotype. The rearrangement links TRBV20-1 to TRBJ2-1; weak D call: TRBD2 (6 bases). Germline CDR1 is DFQATT and CDR2 is SNEGSKA (reference sequence). The CDR3 spans 13 residues. With 1 base removed from V and 7 bases from J, the gap between germline ends came to 11 bases. This CDR3 is CSARGTAGNEQFF. CDR3 DNA: TGCAGTGCTAGAGGTACCGCGGGAAATGAGCAGTTCTTC.

This clonotype showed up many times. The genes are TRBV20-1 and TRBJ2-1, with D perhaps TRBD1 or TRBD2 (7 bases each). V was trimmed by 4 bases and J by 1 base, leaving 11 bases between them. Germline values: CDR1 DFQATT, CDR2 SNEGSKA (reference sequence). The CDR3 has 14 amino acids. The CDR3 spells CSATGGGSYNEQFF. CDR3 nucleotide sequence: TGCAGTGCTACAGGGGGGGGATCCTACAATGAGCAGTTCTTC.

There are many counts of this clonotype. The chain is built from TRBV6-1 and TRBJ2-1, with TRBD2 matching over 7 bases. J lost 10 bases, V lost 5 bases, and 8 bases had no gene match. CDR3 length equals 13 residues. Germline V gene sequence: CDR1 MNHNS, CDR2 SASEGT. The CDR3 spells CASSMGGVGEQFF. For the CDR3, the DNA is TGTGCCAGCAGTATGGGGGGGGTAGGAGAGCAGTTCTTC.

The chain recombines TRBV30 with TRBJ1-5, with D unresolved. The CDR3 is made up of 14 amino acids. The germline V gene has CDR1 GTSNPN and CDR2 SVGIG (reference sequence). Trimming pared 7 bases from V and 0 bases from J, leaving 13 bases between. The CDR3 nucleotides read TGTGCCTTTACGAAGGGCTTTAGCAATCAGCCCCAGCATTTT. Residues: CAFTKGFSNQPQHF.

This clonotype has more than one count but fewer than ten. The V call is TRBV7-8, the J call TRBJ2-3; 7 nucleotides line up with TRBD2. This CDR3 contains 18 residues. The V gene's germline CDR1 is SGHVS and CDR2 FQNEAQ. With V trimmed by 5 bases and J by 3 bases, 17 bases remained unmatched. The chain's CDR3 is CASSPWGMRGKGTDTQYF. The CDR3 DNA is TGTGCCAGCAGCCCCTGGGGTATGCGGGGGAAGGGGACAGATACGCAGTATTTT.

For this clonotype: This may arise from a read error, as a much more abundant clone is one base away. The chain carries TRBV7-9 and TRBJ1-1, with 8 bases matching TRBD1. CDR1 SEHNR and CDR2 FQNEAQ come from the germline V gene (reference sequence). With V trimmed by 5 bases and J by 0 bases, 2 bases remained unmatched. The CDR3 length is 14 residues. The CDR3 nucleotides read TGTGCCAGCAGCCGGGGACAGGTGAACACTGAAGCTTTCTTT. Translating it yields CASSRGQVNTEAFF.

The rearrangement links TRBV15 to TRBJ2-7; D gene unclear. The germline V and J ends were trimmed by 0 bases and 3 bases, with 6 bases remaining between them. CDR1 and CDR2 (germline): LNHNV, YYDKDF (reference sequence). The CDR3 has 13 residues. CDR3 loop: CATSRERFYEQYV. CDR3 bases: TGTGCCACCAGCAGAGAACGCTTCTACGAGCAGTACGTC.

The V call is TRBV27, the J call TRBJ1-2, with D possibly being TRBD1 (5 bases). The length of the CDR3 is 13 residues. V was pared by 4 bases and J by 7 bases, with 13 bases between. Germline-derived CDR1 and CDR2 are MNHEY and SMNVEV (reference sequence). As DNA, the CDR3 is TGTGCCAGCAGTTCCCAGGGAAGAGGTGGCTACACCTTC. Translating gives CASSSQGRGGYTF.

The V and J genes are TRBV7-6 and TRBJ2-5; no clear D. Trimming removed 4 bases from V and 2 bases from J, with 23 bases in between. CDR1 is SGHVS and CDR2 is FNYEAQ in the germline V gene. The CDR3 totals 18 residues. The CDR3 nucleotides read TGTGCCAGCAGCTCCTCGGACGGAGACCGACCCGGACAAGAGACCCAGTACTTC. Translating gives CASSSSDGDRPGQETQYF.

The J gene is TRBJ2-3, the V gene TRBV27, with 8 bases matching TRBD2. V dropped 5 bases and J dropped 4; count of bases not matched to a gene: 8. The V gene's germline CDR1 is MNHEY and CDR2 SMNVEV (reference sequence). The CDR3 consists of 15 residues. The CDR3 region has the DNA TGTGCCAGCAGTCCGCCGGGACTAGAGTCAGATACGCAGTATTTT. It encodes CASSPPGLESDTQYF.

V and J are TRBV27 and TRBJ1-1; D ambiguous. The germline CDR1 and CDR2 sequences are MNHEY and SMNVEV (reference sequence). The CDR3 runs to 14 residues. V was clipped by 2 bases and J by 2 bases, with 9 bases between them. The CDR3, as DNA: TGTGCCAGCAGTTTAGCGGAGTCTAACACTGAAGCTTTCTTT. Its protein product is CASSLAESNTEAFF.

This clonotype was counted between two and nine times. The CDR3: CASSSRQGRGEQFF. CDR3 DNA: TGCGCCAGCAGCTCGAGGCAGGGAAGGGGTGAGCAGTTCTTC. The chain uses TRBV5-1 and TRBJ2-1; tentative D call: TRBD1 (5 bases). Germline lookup yields CDR1 SGHRS and CDR2 YFSETQ. This CDR3 has 14 amino acids. Trimming took 3 bases from V and 9 from J, leaving 16 bases between them.

The chain uses TRBV15 and TRBJ2-7; D possibly matches TRBD1 or TRBD2 (5 bases each). In germline, CDR1 is LNHNV, CDR2 YYDKDF (reference sequence). Trimming removed 5 bases at V and 3 bases at J, with 14 bases between. This CDR3 contains 14 residues. The CDR3 bases are TGTGCCACCAGCCTACGGGGCAGGGACTACGAGCAGTACTTC. As protein: CATSLRGRDYEQYF.

In this sample, this clonotype turned up once. A much larger clone lies one base from this, so it may be a read error. The chain links TRBV4-3 to TRBJ2-1, with a weak D call TRBD1 (5 bases). Germline CDR1 is LGHNA and CDR2 is YSLEER. This CDR3 spans 14 amino acids. The V gene lost 0 bases and the J gene lost 7 bases, with 10 bases spanning the gap. Here the CDR3 reads CASSQDRATNEQFF. DNA of the CDR3: TGCGCCAGCAGCCAAGACAGGGCTACAAATGAGCAGTTCTTC.

The DNA of the CDR3 is TGTGCCAGCGGTGGAAGGGGCACAGATACGCAGTATTTT. Protein: CASGGRGTDTQYF. V is TRBV2 and J is TRBJ2-3; no definite D call. Germline-derived CDR1 and CDR2 are SNHLY and FYNNEI. V was pared by 8 bases and J by 1 base, with 10 bases between. CDR3 length equals 13 residues.